These 3 T cell receptor beta chains originate from one sample sequenced in a study of blood T cell repertoires in COVID-19. Some clones are missing from TCRdb's copy, which holds only in-frame ones; the method was immunoSEQ multiplex PCR. This sample has roughly 78,000 clones, with approximately 90% found just once. Sequenced: peripheral blood. Source of these receptors: a man aged 55 to 70 with acute or convalescent COVID-19.

The chain joins TRBV3-1 (or the pseudogene TRBV3-2) to TRBJ2-7, with 10 positions matching TRBD2. The junction had 4 bases not matched to a gene; V was cut back by 5 bases and J by 3 bases. Germline V CDR1 and CDR2: LGHDT, YNNKEL (reference sequence). This CDR3 has 14 residues. Here the CDR3 DNA reads TGTGCCAGCAGCTACCGGACTAGCGGCTACGAGCAGTACTTC. This codes for CASSYRTSGYEQYF.

CDR3 DNA sequence: TGTGCCAGTAGTATAGGATGGAGGGGAGCCGAGGCGCCCCAGCATTTT. Its protein product is CASSIGWRGAEAPQHF. The chain links TRBV19 to TRBJ1-5, with D possibly being TRBD1 (5 bases). CDR1 is LNHDA, CDR2 SQIVND, per germline (reference sequence). Trimming pared 1 base from V and 9 bases from J, leaving 19 bases between. The CDR3 is 16 amino acids.

J is TRBJ1-1 and V is TRBV6-5, with 8 nucleotides matching TRBD1. V dropped 5 bases and J dropped 5; count of bases not matched to a gene: 10. The CDR3 runs 15 residues. The germline CDR1 and CDR2 sequences are MNHEY and SVGAGI. In DNA, the CDR3 is TGTGCCAGCAGTCAGACCTGGACAGGGTTGACTGAAGCTTTCTTT. As protein: CASSQTWTGLTEAFF.